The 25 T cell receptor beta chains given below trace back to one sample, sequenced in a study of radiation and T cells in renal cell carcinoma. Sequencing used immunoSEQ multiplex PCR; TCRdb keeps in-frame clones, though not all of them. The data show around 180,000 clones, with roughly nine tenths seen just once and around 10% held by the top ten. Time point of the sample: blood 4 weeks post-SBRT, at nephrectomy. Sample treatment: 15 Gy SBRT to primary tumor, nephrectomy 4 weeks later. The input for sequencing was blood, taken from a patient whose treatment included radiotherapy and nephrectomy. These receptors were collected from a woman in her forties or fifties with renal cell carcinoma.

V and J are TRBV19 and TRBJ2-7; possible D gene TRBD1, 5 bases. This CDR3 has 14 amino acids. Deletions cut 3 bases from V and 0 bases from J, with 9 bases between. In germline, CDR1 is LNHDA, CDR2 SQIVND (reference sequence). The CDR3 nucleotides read TGTGCCAGTAGTATGGGGCTTACCTCCTACGAGCAGTACTTC. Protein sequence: CASSMGLTSYEQYF. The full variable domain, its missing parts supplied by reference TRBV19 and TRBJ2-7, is DGGITQSPKYLFRKEGQNVTLSCEQNLNHDAMYWYRQDPGQGLRLIYYSQIVNDFQKGDIAEGYSVSREKKESFPLTVTSAQKNPTAFYLCASSMGLTSYEQYFGPGTRLTVT.

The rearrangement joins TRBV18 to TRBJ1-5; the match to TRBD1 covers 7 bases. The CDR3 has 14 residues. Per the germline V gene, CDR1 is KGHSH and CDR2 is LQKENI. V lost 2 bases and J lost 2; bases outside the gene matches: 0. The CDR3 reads CASSPGQGNQPQHF. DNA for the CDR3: TGTGCCAGCTCACCAGGACAGGGCAATCAGCCCCAGCATTTT.

The CDR3 is CASSKGTGEGIGRGYTF. The CDR3 DNA sequence: TGTGCCAGTAGTAAAGGGACAGGGGAAGGAATAGGACGTGGCTACACCTTC. This chain connects TRBV19 to TRBJ1-2; the match to TRBD1 covers 10 bases. Germline CDR1 reads LNHDA; CDR2 reads SQIVND (reference sequence). The CDR3 is 17 residues long. The trim removed 4 bases at V and 7 bases at J, leaving 15 bases unmatched.

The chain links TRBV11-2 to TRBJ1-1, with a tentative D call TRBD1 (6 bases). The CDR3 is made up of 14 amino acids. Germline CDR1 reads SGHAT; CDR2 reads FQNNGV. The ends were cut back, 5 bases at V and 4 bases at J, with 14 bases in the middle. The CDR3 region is CASSRGGLSTEAFF. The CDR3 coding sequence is TGTGCCAGCAGCCGGGGGGGGCTAAGCACTGAAGCTTTCTTT. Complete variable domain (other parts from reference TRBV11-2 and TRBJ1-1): EAGVAQSPRYKIIEKRQSVAFWCNPISGHATLYWYQQILGQGPKLLIQFQNNGVVDDSQLPKDRFSAERLKGVDSTLKIQPAKLEDSAVYLCASSRGGLSTEAFFGQGTRLTVV.

CDR3 coding DNA: TGTGCCAGCAGCCCGGGGGGGCCGGAAGAGACCCAGTACTTC. Its translation is CASSPGGPEETQYF. The chain carries TRBV7-2 and TRBJ2-5, with 8 nucleotides matching TRBD2. The V segment lost 5 bases and the J segment 3 bases; nucleotides outside the gene matches: 5. The CDR3 is made up of 14 amino acids. Germline lookup yields CDR1 SGHTA and CDR2 FQGNSA.

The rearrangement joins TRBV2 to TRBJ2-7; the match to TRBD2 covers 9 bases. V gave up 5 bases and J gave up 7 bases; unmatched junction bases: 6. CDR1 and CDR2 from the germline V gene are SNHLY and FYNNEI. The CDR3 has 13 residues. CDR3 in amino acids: CASSLGLASEQYF. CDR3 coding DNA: TGTGCCAGCAGTCTGGGACTAGCAAGTGAGCAGTACTTC.

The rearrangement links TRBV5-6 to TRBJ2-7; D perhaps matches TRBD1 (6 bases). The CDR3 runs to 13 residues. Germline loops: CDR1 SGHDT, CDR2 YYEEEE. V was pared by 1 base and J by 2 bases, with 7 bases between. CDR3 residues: CASSLWTAYEQYF. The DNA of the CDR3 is TGTGCCAGCAGCTTGTGGACAGCCTACGAGCAGTACTTC. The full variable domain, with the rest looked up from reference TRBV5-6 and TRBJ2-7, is DAGVTQSPTHLIKTRGQQVTLRCSPKSGHDTVSWYQQALGQGPQFIFQYYEEEERQRGNFPDRFSGHQFPNYSSELNVNALLLGDSALYLCASSLWTAYEQYFGPGTRLTVT.

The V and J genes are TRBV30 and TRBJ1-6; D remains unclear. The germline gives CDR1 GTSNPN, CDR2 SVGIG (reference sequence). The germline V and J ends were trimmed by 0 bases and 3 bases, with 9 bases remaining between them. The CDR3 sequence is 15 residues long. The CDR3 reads CAWSVGTVYNSPLHF. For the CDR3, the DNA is TGTGCCTGGAGTGTAGGAACCGTCTATAATTCACCCCTCCACTTT.

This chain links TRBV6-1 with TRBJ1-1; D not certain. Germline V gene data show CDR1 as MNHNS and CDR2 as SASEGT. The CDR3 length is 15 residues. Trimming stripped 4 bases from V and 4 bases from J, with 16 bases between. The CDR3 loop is CASSVVLTSVTEAFF. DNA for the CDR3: TGTGCCAGCAGTGTTGTCTTGACGTCAGTCACTGAAGCTTTCTTT.

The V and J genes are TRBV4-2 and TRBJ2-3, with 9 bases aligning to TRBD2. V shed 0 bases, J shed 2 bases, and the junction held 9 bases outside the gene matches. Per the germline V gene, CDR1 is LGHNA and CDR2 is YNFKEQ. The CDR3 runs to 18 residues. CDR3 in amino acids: CASSQDLASGVYTDTQYF. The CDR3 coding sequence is TGTGCCAGCAGCCAAGATCTTGCTAGCGGGGTTTACACAGATACGCAGTATTTT.

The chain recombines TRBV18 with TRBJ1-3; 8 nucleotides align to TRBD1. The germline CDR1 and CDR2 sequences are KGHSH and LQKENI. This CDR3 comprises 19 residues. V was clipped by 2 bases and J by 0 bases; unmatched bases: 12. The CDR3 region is CASSPFGQGMIYSGNTIYF. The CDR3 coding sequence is TGTGCCAGCTCACCATTTGGACAGGGTATGATATACTCTGGAAACACCATATATTTT.

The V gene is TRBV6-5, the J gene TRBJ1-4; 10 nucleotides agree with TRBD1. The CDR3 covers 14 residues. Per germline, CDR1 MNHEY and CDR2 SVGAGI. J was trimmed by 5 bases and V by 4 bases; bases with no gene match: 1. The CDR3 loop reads CASSWGQGNEKLFF. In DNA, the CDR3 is TGTGCCAGCAGTTGGGGACAGGGGAATGAAAAACTGTTTTTT.

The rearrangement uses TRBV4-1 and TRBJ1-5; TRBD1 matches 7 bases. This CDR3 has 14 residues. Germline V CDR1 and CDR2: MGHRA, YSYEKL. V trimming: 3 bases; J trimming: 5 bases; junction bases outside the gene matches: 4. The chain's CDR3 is CASSHGQADQPQHF. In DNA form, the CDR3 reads TGCGCCAGCAGCCACGGACAGGCTGATCAGCCCCAGCATTTT.

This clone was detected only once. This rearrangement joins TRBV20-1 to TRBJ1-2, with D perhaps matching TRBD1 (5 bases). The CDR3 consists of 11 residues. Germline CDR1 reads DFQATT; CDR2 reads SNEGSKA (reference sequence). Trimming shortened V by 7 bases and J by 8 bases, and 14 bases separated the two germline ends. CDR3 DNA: TGCAGTGACACTGGGGAGGGGGGCTACACCTTC. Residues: CSDTGEGGYTF.

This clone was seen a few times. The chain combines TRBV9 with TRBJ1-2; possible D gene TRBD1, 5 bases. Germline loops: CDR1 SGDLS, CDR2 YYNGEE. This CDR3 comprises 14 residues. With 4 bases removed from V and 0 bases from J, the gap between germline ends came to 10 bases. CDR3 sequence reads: CASSSGPTNYGYTF. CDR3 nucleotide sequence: TGTGCCAGCAGCTCGGGACCGACTAACTATGGCTACACCTTC.

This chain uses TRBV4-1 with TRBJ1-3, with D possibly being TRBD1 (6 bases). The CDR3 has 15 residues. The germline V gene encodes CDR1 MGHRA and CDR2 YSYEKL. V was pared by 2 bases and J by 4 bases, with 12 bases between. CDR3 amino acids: CASSQPTGSGNTIYF. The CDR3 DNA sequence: TGCGCCAGCAGCCAACCTACAGGGAGCGGAAACACCATATATTTT.

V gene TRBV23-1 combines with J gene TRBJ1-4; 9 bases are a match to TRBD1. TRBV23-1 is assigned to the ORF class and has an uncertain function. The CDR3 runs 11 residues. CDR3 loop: CAGDRDEKLFF. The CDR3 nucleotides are TGCGCAGGGGACAGGGACGAAAAACTGTTTTTT.

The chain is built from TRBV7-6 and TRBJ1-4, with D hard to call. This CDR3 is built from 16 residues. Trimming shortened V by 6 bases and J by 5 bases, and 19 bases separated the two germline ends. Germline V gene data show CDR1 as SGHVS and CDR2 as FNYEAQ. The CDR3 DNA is TGTGCCAGCAGTGATAGCTCCCGGGGATTCAATGAAAAACTGTTTTTT. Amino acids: CASSDSSRGFNEKLFF.

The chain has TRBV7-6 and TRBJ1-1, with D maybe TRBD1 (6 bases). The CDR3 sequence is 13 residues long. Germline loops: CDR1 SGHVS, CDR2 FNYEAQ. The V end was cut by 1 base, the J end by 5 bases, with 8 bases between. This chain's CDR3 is CASSLEGGTEAFF. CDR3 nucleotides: TGTGCCAGCAGCTTAGAGGGGGGGACTGAAGCTTTCTTT.

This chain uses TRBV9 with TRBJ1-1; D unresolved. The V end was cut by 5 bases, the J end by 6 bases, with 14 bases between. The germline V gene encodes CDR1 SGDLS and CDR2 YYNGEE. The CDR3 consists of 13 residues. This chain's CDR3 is CASSADVRSEAFF. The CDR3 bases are TGTGCCAGCAGTGCAGATGTAAGATCTGAAGCTTTCTTT.

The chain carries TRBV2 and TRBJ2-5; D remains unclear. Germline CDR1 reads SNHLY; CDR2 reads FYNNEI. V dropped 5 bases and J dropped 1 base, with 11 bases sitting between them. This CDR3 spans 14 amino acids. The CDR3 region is CASSYMGLQETQYF. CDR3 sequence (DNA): TGTGCCAGCAGTTACATGGGCCTCCAAGAGACCCAGTACTTC. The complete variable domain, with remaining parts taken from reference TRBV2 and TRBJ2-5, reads EPEVTQTPSHQVTQMGQEVILRCVPISNHLYFYWYRQILGQKVEFLVSFYNNEISEKSEIFDDQFSVERPDGSNFTLKIRSTKLEDSAMYFCASSYMGLQETQYFGPGTRLLVL.

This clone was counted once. In nucleotides, the CDR3 is TGTGCCAGCAGCGTAGTTGGGGACAGTCGAAATTCACCCCTCCACTTT. The encoded protein is CASSVVGDSRNSPLHF. V usage is TRBV9 and J usage is TRBJ1-6, with 7 nucleotides matching TRBD1. The length of the CDR3 is 16 residues. Germline V CDR1 and CDR2: SGDLS, YYNGEE. V shed 0 bases, J shed 7 bases, and the junction held 7 bases outside the gene matches.

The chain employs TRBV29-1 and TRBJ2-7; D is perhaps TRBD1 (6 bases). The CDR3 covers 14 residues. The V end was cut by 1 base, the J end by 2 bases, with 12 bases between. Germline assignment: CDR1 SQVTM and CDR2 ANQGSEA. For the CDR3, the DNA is TGCAGCGTTGAAGTAACAGGGAAACCCTACGAGCAGTACTTC. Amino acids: CSVEVTGKPYEQYF.

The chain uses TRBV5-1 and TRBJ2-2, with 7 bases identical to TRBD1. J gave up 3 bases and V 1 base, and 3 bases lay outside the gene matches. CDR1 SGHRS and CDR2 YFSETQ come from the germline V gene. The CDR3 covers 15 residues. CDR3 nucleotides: TGCGCCAGCAGCTTGAGGGACAGAGACACCGGGGAGCTGTTTTTT. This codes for CASSLRDRDTGELFF.

The CDR3 spells CASSSSGTGYNEQFF. The CDR3 DNA is TGTGCCAGTAGTAGCTCCGGGACAGGGTACAATGAGCAGTTCTTC. This rearrangement joins TRBV19 to TRBJ2-1; 9 nucleotides align to TRBD1. Germline values: CDR1 LNHDA, CDR2 SQIVND (reference sequence). This CDR3 spans 15 amino acids. Trimming cost V 4 bases and J 4 bases; bases outside gene matches: 5.